The entry below describes one TCR beta chain. The junction and the germline gene differ at one end; a read error may be behind it. Using immunoSEQ multiplex PCR, the repertoire was profiled, and TCRdb retains in-frame clones only, with some absent. The table lists more than 100,000 clones, 85% to 90% of them singletons, with 2% to 2.5% in the top ten. These data originate in a study of blood T cell repertoires in COVID-19. CDR3 length equals 11 residues. The V gene's germline CDR1 is DFQATT and CDR2 SNEGSKA (reference sequence). The chain combines TRBV20-1 with TRBJ2-1; 9 bases fit TRBD1. The sequenced sample was peripheral blood. This TCR was recovered from a man between 65 and 80 years old with active COVID-19. CDR3 DNA sequence: TGCAGTGCTCTGACCCGGGACAGGGTAATCTTC. As protein: CSALTRDRVIF.